The next 16 T cell receptor beta chains were all read from a single sample in a study of memory CD4+ T cells and cytomegalovirus serostatus. Single viable CD3+CD4+CD8-CD45RO+ cells were sorted as the memory CD4+ T cells. The table came from immunoSEQ multiplex PCR; TCRdb's copy has only in-frame clones and leaves some out. Among about 39,000 clones listed, nearly 80% were seen once. Sequenced material: memory CD4+ T cells from blood. The receptor set was obtained from an adult in good health and CMV-seronegative.

The chain couples TRBV7-2 to TRBJ1-1; 7 bases are shared with TRBD1. The CDR3 consists of 15 residues. Germline V gene data show CDR1 as SGHTA and CDR2 as FQGNSA. V lost 3 bases and J lost 0; bases outside the gene matches: 4. In nucleotides, the CDR3 is TGTGCCAGCAGCTTCACCGGGACAGTGAACACTGAAGCTTTCTTT. Protein product: CASSFTGTVNTEAFF.

This rearrangement joins TRBV10-2 to TRBJ1-1; D possibly corresponds to TRBD1 (6 bases). This CDR3 spans 15 amino acids. The V gene lost 8 bases and the J gene lost 3 bases, with 19 bases spanning the gap. Germline CDR1 WSHSY, CDR2 SAAADI. CDR3 protein: CASWEGGRVDTEAFF. The DNA for the CDR3 is TGCGCCAGCTGGGAGGGGGGGCGGGTTGACACTGAAGCTTTCTTT.

The chain combines TRBV30 with TRBJ1-1; 7 bases line up with TRBD1. V was pared by 5 bases and J by 3 bases, with 3 bases of the junction left unmatched. Germline V gives CDR1 GTSNPN, CDR2 SVGIG (reference sequence). The CDR3 contains 12 residues. The CDR3 coding sequence is TGTGCCTGGTCTGACAGGGACACTGAAGCTTTCTTT. This codes for CAWSDRDTEAFF.

This chain links TRBV7-9 with TRBJ2-1, with TRBD2 matching 10 bases. Trimming removed 5 bases from V and 5 bases from J; junction bases left unmatched: 12. From germline, CDR1 is SEHNR and CDR2 FQNEAQ (reference sequence). The CDR3 consists of 17 residues. The CDR3 DNA reads TGTGCCAGCAGCCCTACGAATAGCGGGGGGCCAAACAATGAGCAGTTCTTC. It yields the protein CASSPTNSGGPNNEQFF.

This clone came up a few times. The CDR3 nucleotides are TGTGCCAGCAGTCCTTTGACAGTTAACACTGAAGCTTTCTTT. This encodes CASSPLTVNTEAFF. The rearrangement joins TRBV2 to TRBJ1-1; perhaps TRBD1 as D (5 bases). In germline, CDR1 is SNHLY, CDR2 FYNNEI. This CDR3 spans 14 amino acids. The ends were cut back, 5 bases at V and 2 bases at J, with 12 bases in the middle.

This clone was seen a single time. This chain's CDR3 is CASSLRRGETQYF. CDR3 coding DNA: TGTGCCAGCAGTTTACGGCGGGGAGAGACCCAGTACTTC. The gene calls are TRBV27 and TRBJ2-5, with a weak D call TRBD2 (6 bases). The CDR3 is made up of 13 amino acids. Germline V gene data show CDR1 as MNHEY and CDR2 as SMNVEV (reference sequence). Trimming took 2 bases from V and 4 from J, leaving 8 bases between them.

The V and J genes are TRBV29-1 and TRBJ2-7; D might be TRBD1 (6 bases). The CDR3 spans 13 residues. The V end lost 4 bases, the J end lost 1 base, and 11 bases lay between the germline ends. Germline assignment: CDR1 SQVTM and CDR2 ANQGSEA. CDR3 in DNA: TGCAGCGTTGCCCGGGACACTTCCTACGAGCAGTACTTC. Translating gives CSVARDTSYEQYF.

The rearrangement links TRBV7-6 to TRBJ1-1, with no clear D. V was pared by 0 bases and J by 2 bases, with 7 bases between. Germline V gene data show CDR1 as SGHVS and CDR2 as FNYEAQ. The CDR3 sequence is 14 residues long. The CDR3 spells CASSLAGLNTEAFF. In nucleotides, the CDR3 is TGTGCCAGCAGCTTAGCAGGGTTAAACACTGAAGCTTTCTTT.

The chain joins TRBV14 to TRBJ1-2, with a possible D match to TRBD1 (6 bases). The V gene's germline CDR1 is SGHDN and CDR2 FVKESK. The CDR3 consists of 14 residues. V dropped 3 bases and J dropped 2 bases, with 10 bases sitting between them. The CDR3 nucleotides read TGTGCCAGCAGCCACAGGGGATCCAACTATGGCTACACCTTC. Residues: CASSHRGSNYGYTF.

The chain uses TRBV7-9 and TRBJ2-5; possibly TRBD1 for D (5 bases). Per germline, CDR1 SEHNR and CDR2 FQNEAQ (reference sequence). There are 14 residues in the CDR3. Trimming stripped 5 bases from V and 1 base from J, with 11 bases between. As DNA, the CDR3 is TGTGCCAGCAGCCCCGGCAGGGCCCAAGAGACCCAGTACTTC. Translation: CASSPGRAQETQYF.

The genes are TRBV5-1 and TRBJ1-4; the D gene is possibly TRBD1 (5 bases). The V gene lost 4 bases and the J gene lost 5 bases, with 12 bases spanning the gap. The CDR3 covers 14 residues. CDR1 SGHRS and CDR2 YFSETQ come from the germline V gene. DNA of the CDR3: TGCGCCAGCAGCCCCGGGGGGGGGAATGAAAAACTGTTTTTT. Translated: CASSPGGGNEKLFF.

This sequence joins TRBV2 and TRBJ1-6; D is perhaps TRBD1 (5 bases). The ends were cut back, 7 bases at V and 0 bases at J, with 10 bases in the middle. The CDR3 covers 15 residues. Per germline, CDR1 SNHLY and CDR2 FYNNEI. In nucleotides, the CDR3 is TGTGCCAGCAAGGCAGGGAGCTCCTATAATTCACCCCTCCACTTT. The encoded protein is CASKAGSSYNSPLHF.

This chain uses TRBV6-1 with TRBJ2-1; 7 nucleotides align to TRBD1. The CDR3 extends over 14 amino acids. The V gene's germline CDR1 is MNHNS and CDR2 SASEGT. V lost 8 bases and J lost 7; bases outside the gene matches: 11. The CDR3 nucleotides are TGTGCCAGCCGTCGCCCGGGACAGTTTAATGAGCAGTTCTTC. It codes for CASRRPGQFNEQFF.

The chain joins TRBV29-1 to TRBJ2-1; 10 bases line up with TRBD2. J gave up 6 bases and V 3 bases, and 8 bases lay outside the gene matches. Germline assignment: CDR1 SQVTM and CDR2 ANQGSEA. The CDR3 contains 15 residues. The CDR3 region is CSVDVASGGRNEQFF. CDR3 nucleotide sequence: TGCAGCGTTGACGTGGCTAGCGGGGGCCGCAATGAGCAGTTCTTC.

The chain employs TRBV6-1 and TRBJ1-2, with no clear D. Germline V gene lookup returns CDR1 MNHNS and CDR2 SASEGT. This CDR3 region has 11 residues. V was pared by 4 bases and J by 2 bases, with 2 bases between. CDR3 sequence reads: CASSANYGYTF. The CDR3 nucleotides read TGTGCCAGCAGTGCCAACTATGGCTACACCTTC.

The chain is built from TRBV7-9 and TRBJ1-4; D remains unclear. Germline V gene data show CDR1 as SEHNR and CDR2 as FQNEAQ (reference sequence). V was cut by 0 bases and J by 7 bases, with 12 bases left in between. This CDR3 is built from 15 residues. This CDR3 is CASSLAPNDGEKLFF. The CDR3 DNA reads as TGTGCCAGCAGCTTAGCTCCGAATGACGGTGAAAAACTGTTTTTT. Complete variable domain (other parts from reference TRBV7-9 and TRBJ1-4): DTGVSQNPRHKITKRGQNVTFRCDPISEHNRLYWYRQTLGQGPEFLTYFQNEAQLEKSRLLSDRFSAERPKGSFSTLEIQRTEQGDSAMYLCASSLAPNDGEKLFFGSGTQLSVL.